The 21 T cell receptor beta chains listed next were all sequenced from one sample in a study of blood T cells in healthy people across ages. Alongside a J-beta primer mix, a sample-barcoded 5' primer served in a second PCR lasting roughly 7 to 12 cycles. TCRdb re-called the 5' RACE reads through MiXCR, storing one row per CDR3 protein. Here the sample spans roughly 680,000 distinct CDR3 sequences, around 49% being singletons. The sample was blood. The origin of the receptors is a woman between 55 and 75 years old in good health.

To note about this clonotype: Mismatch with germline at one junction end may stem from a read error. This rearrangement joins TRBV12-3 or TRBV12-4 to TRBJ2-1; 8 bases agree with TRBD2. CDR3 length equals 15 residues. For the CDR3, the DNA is TGTGCCGGCAGCGCCCAGGGACTAGAGCACAATGAGCAGTTCTTC. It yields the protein CAGSAQGLEHNEQFF.

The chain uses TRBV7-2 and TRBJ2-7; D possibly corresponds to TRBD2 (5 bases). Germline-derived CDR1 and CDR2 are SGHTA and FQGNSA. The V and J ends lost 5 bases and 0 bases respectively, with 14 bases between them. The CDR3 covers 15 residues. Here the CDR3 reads CASSPRAAASYEQYF. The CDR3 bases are TGTGCCAGCAGCCCGCGGGCAGCGGCCTCCTACGAGCAGTACTTC. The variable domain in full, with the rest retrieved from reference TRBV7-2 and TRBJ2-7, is GAGVSQSPSNKVTEKGKDVELRCDPISGHTALYWYRQSLGQGLEFLIYFQGNSAPDKSGLPSDRFSAERTGGSVSTLTIQRTQQEDSAVYLCASSPRAAASYEQYFGPGTRLTVT.

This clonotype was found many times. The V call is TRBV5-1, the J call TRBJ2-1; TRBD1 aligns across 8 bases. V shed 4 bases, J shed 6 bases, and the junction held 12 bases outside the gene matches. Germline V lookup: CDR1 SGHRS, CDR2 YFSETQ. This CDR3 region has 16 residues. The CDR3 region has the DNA TGCGCCAGCAGCAAGTACCAGGGGGCTATGTCCAATGAGCAGTTCTTC. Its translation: CASSKYQGAMSNEQFF.

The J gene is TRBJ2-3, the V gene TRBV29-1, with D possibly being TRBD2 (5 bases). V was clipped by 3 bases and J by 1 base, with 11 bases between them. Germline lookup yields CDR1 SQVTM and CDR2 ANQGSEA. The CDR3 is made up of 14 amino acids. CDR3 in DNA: TGCAGCGTTGAGAGACGAGCGGGCACAGATACGCAGTATTTT. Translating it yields CSVERRAGTDTQYF.

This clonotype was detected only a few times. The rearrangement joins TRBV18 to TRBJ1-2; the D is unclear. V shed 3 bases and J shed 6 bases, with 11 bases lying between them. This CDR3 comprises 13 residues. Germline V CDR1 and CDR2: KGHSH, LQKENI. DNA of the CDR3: TGTGCCAGCTCACCGAATGAGGGAGATGGCTACACCTTC. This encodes CASSPNEGDGYTF.

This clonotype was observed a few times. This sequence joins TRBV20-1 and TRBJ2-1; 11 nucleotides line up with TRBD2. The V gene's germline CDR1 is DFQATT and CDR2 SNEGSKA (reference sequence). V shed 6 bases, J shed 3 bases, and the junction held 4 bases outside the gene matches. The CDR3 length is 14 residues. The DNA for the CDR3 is TGCAGTGCATGGGGACTAGCGGTCTACAATGAGCAGTTCTTC. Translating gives CSAWGLAVYNEQFF.

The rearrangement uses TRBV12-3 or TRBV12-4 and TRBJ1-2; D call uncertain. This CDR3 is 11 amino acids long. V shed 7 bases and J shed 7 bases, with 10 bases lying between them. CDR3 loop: CASTQDIGYTF. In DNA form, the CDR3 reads TGTGCCAGCACTCAAGACATTGGCTACACCTTC.

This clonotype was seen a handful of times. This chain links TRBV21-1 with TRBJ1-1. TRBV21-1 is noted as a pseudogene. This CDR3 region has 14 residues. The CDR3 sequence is CASSNARRRTEAFF. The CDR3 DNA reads TGTGCCAGCAGCAATGCTCGGAGAAGAACTGAAGCTTTCTTT.

This CDR3 reads CSARRESTDTQYF. CDR3 in DNA: TGCAGTGCGAGAAGGGAATCCACAGATACGCAGTATTTT. J is TRBJ2-3 and V is TRBV20-1; no reliable D call. This CDR3 region has 13 residues. V lost 6 bases and J 2 bases, leaving 12 bases between the germline ends. Germline V CDR1 and CDR2: DFQATT, SNEGSKA (reference sequence).

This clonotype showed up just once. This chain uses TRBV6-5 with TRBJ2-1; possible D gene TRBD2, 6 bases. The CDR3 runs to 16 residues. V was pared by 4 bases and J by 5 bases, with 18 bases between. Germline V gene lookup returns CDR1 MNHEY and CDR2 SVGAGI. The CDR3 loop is CASSSPAAGTNNEQFF. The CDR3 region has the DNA TGTGCCAGCAGTTCTCCGGCGGCGGGGACGAACAATGAGCAGTTCTTC.

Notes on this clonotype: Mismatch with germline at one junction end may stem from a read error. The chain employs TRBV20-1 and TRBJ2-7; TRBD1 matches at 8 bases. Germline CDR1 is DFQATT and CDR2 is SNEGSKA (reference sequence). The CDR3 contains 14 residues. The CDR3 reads CSARDTGQGYERYF. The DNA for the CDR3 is TGCAGTGCTAGAGATACAGGACAGGGCTACGAGCGGTACTTC.

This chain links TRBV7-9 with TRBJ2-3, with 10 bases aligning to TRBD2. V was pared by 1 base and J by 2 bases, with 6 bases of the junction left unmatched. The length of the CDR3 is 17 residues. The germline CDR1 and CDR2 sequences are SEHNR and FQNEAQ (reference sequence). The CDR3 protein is CASSLGRTSGPTDTQYF. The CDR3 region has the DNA TGTGCCAGCAGCTTAGGGAGGACTAGCGGCCCCACAGATACGCAGTATTTT.

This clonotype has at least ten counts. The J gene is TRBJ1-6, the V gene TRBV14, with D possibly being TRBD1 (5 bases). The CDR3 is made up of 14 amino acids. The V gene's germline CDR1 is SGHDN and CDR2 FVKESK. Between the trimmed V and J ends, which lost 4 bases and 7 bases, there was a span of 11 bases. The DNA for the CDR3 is TGTGCCAGCAGCCGGGACTTCCCCAATTCACCCCTCCACTTT. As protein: CASSRDFPNSPLHF.

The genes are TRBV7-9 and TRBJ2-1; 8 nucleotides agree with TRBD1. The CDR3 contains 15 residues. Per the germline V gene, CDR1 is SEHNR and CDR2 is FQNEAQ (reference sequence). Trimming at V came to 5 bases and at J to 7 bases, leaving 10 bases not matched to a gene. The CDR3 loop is CASSTSLDRANEQFF. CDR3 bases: TGTGCCAGCAGCACTAGCCTGGACAGGGCGAATGAGCAGTTCTTC.

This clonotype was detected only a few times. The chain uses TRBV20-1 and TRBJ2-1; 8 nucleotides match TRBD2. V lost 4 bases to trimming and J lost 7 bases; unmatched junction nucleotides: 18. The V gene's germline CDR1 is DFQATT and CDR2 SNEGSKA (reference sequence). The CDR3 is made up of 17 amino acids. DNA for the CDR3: TGCAGTGCTACCGAGAGAGGAACCTCCGGGACTAGGAATGAGCAGTTCTTC. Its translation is CSATERGTSGTRNEQFF.

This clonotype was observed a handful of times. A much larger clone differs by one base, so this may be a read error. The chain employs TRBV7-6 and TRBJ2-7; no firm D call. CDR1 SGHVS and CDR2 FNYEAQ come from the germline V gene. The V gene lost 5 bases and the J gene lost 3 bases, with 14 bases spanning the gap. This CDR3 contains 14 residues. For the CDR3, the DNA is TGTGCCAGCAGCGTAGATCCTGGCAACTACGAGCAGTACTTC. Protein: CASSVDPGNYEQYF.

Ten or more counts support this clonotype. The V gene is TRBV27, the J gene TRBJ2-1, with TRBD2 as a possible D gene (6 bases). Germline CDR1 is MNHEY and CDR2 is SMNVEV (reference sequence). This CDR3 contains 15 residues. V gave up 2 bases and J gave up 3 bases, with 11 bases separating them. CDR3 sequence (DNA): TGTGCCAGCAGTTTACGTCTAGCGAACTACAATGAGCAGTTCTTC. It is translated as CASSLRLANYNEQFF.

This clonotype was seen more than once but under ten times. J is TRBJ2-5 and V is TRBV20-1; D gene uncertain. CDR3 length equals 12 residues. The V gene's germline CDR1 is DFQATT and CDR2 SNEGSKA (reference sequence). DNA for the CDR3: TGCACCTCTGGGGATAGTTCGGAGACCCAGTACTTC. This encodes CTSGDSSETQYF.

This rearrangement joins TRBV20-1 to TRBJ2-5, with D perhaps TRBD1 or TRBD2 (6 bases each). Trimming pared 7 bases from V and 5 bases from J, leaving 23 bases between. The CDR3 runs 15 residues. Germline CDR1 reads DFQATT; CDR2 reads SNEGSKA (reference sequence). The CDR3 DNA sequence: TGCAGTGGGGGTTCCGGGGGCGCTGGGGGTGAGACCCAGTACTTC. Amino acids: CSGGSGGAGGETQYF.

The CDR3 here is CASKRQGASYGYTF. In DNA, the CDR3 is TGTGCCAGTAAACGACAGGGAGCGTCCTATGGCTACACCTTC. The rearrangement links TRBV28 to TRBJ1-2; TRBD1 matches at 7 bases. Germline-derived CDR1 and CDR2 are MDHEN and SYDVKM. The V and J ends lost 9 bases and 4 bases, in that order; junction bases with no gene match: 11. The CDR3 has 14 residues.

The CDR3 sequence: CASSPAAGGSYNEQYF. In nucleotides, the CDR3 is TGTGCCAGCAGCCCAGCAGCGGGGGGATCGTACAATGAGCAGTACTTC. The chain couples TRBV7-2 to TRBJ2-1, with 9 nucleotides matching TRBD2. The J call is doubtful: the DNA matches TRBJ2-7 better. The germline gives CDR1 SGHTA, CDR2 FQGNSA. The CDR3 sequence is 16 residues long.